This TCR beta chain came from a study of blood T cell repertoires in COVID-19. Study as a whole: Spain, Italy and the United States supplied samples that represented acute and convalescent COVID-19.

The method was immunoSEQ multiplex PCR; TCRdb's version includes in-frame clones alone and lacks a portion of them. The profile shows tens of thousands of clones, roughly 84% of them singletons. Germline assignment: CDR1 MNHEY and CDR2 SVGEGT. The CDR3 sequence is 13 residues long. Trimming cost V 2 bases and J 15 bases, with 17 bases left between them. The gene calls are TRBV6-2 or TRBV6-3 and TRBJ1-5; D perhaps matches TRBD1 (6 bases). This TCR was recovered from a man aged 45-65 years with acute or convalescent COVID-19. Sequenced: peripheral blood. The CDR3 reads CASSYEPRTGLHF. The CDR3 region has the DNA TGTGCCAGCAGTTACGAACCCCGTACAGGGCTGCATTTT.